This passage covers 15 T cell receptor beta chains from one sample sequenced in a study of blood T cells in healthy people across ages. Primed by a sample-barcoded 5' primer and a J-beta primer mix, a second PCR proceeded for about 7 to 12 cycles. TCRdb called the 5' RACE reads again in MiXCR, with one record for every CDR3 protein. The sample has roughly 500,000 distinct CDR3 sequences, 24% seen once; the top ten hold under 9%. These sequences were also reported in another study, on T cells of mothers and their children.

Sequencing was performed on blood. These receptors originate from a boy younger than 18 in good health.

The chain uses TRBV12-3 or TRBV12-4 and TRBJ1-4; D call uncertain. The V gene lost 3 bases and the J gene lost 4 bases, with 15 bases spanning the gap. The CDR3 spans 16 residues. CDR3 region: CASSLGSRAVNEKLFF. The CDR3 DNA is TGTGCCAGCAGTTTGGGTAGTCGGGCCGTTAATGAAAAACTGTTTTTT.

In the case of this clonotype: A junction end diverges from the germline sequence, so it may reflect a read error. The rearrangement links TRBV4-1 to TRBJ1-2; a weak D match, TRBD1 (6 bases). This CDR3 comprises 15 residues. The V gene's germline CDR1 is MGHRA and CDR2 YSYEKL. The CDR3 loop is CASTQVDGGGYGYTF. CDR3 in DNA: TGCGCCAGCACCCAAGTGGACGGGGGCGGCTATGGCTACACCTTC.

The CDR3 is CASSQVAGATETQYF. CDR3 DNA: TGCGCCAGCAGCCAAGTAGCAGGGGCTACTGAGACCCAGTACTTC. The chain carries TRBV4-3 and TRBJ2-5; D perhaps matches TRBD1 (6 bases). V lost 1 base and J lost 5, with 14 bases in between. The V gene's germline CDR1 is LGHNA and CDR2 YSLEER. CDR3 length equals 15 residues.

The V and J genes are TRBV21-1 and TRBJ2-4; TRBD1 is taken as the D call from the table, unchecked against the DNA. TRBV21-1 is a listed pseudogene. CDR3 length: 18 amino acids. In DNA form, the CDR3 reads TGTGCCAGCAGCAGCCCTACCGGGACAGCGATAGCCAAAAACATTCAGTACTTC. Translated: CASSSPTGTAIAKNIQYF.

The chain carries TRBV27 and TRBJ1-2; the D gene is possibly TRBD1 (5 bases). The CDR3 length is 16 residues. CDR1 and CDR2 (germline): MNHEY, SMNVEV (reference sequence). V lost 3 bases to trimming and J lost 0 bases, with 14 bases between them. CDR3: CASSFGQGTANYGYTF. The CDR3 DNA reads as TGTGCCAGCAGTTTCGGGCAGGGCACCGCTAACTATGGCTACACCTTC.

The chain recombines TRBV28 with TRBJ2-2; 8 positions agree with TRBD2. V trimming: 6 bases; J trimming: 0 bases; junction bases outside the gene matches: 6. The CDR3 runs 16 residues. Germline CDR1 is MDHEN and CDR2 is SYDVKM. The CDR3: CASRLTSASNTGELFF. As DNA, the CDR3 is TGTGCCAGCAGGTTGACTAGCGCCTCGAACACCGGGGAGCTGTTTTTT.

This clonotype was counted only a few times. This chain links TRBV5-1 with TRBJ2-7, with 10 nucleotides matching TRBD2. The CDR3 totals 19 residues. Germline values: CDR1 SGHRS, CDR2 YFSETQ. The V segment lost 0 bases and the J segment 6 bases; nucleotides outside the gene matches: 18. Here the CDR3 reads CASSLGNHLRLAGPVEQYF. CDR3 nucleotides: TGCGCCAGCAGCTTGGGAAACCACCTGCGACTAGCGGGTCCTGTCGAGCAGTACTTC.

The chain recombines TRBV20-1 with TRBJ2-5; TRBD2 matches at 7 bases. Gene TRBJ2-1 matches the end of the DNA better, so the J call may be wrong. The CDR3 is made up of 15 amino acids. The germline V gene has CDR1 DFQATT and CDR2 SNEGSKA (reference sequence). CDR3 in DNA: TGCAGTGCCTTCGACCGACTAGCCCCCGGTCGTGAGCAGTTCTTC. It is translated as CSAFDRLAPGREQFF.

The genes are TRBV20-1 and TRBJ2-5; D call uncertain. V was shortened by 1 base and J by 4 bases, with 7 bases between the two germline ends. CDR3 length: 12 residues. CDR1 and CDR2 from the germline V gene are DFQATT and SNEGSKA (reference sequence). This CDR3 reads CSARARLETQYF. The CDR3 DNA is TGCAGTGCTAGAGCACGTCTAGAGACCCAGTACTTC.

The V and J genes are TRBV6-5 and TRBJ2-1, with D perhaps matching TRBD2 (5 bases). The DNA end is a closer match to TRBJ2-7, so the J assignment may be wrong. CDR3 size: 13 residues. Germline lookup yields CDR1 MNHEY and CDR2 SVGAGI. CDR3 nucleotide sequence: TGTGCCAGCAGTATCCTGGGGAGCTACGAGCAGTACTTC. Amino acid sequence: CASSILGSYEQYF.

The V call is TRBV20-1, the J call TRBJ2-7; D uncertain. Between the trimmed V and J ends, which lost 1 base and 4 bases, there was a span of 17 bases. This CDR3 is 15 amino acids long. CDR1 is DFQATT and CDR2 is SNEGSKA in the germline V gene (reference sequence). Written as DNA, the CDR3 is TGCAGTGCTAGAGGGTCAGGATTAGCCATGTACGAGCAGTACTTC. Protein sequence: CSARGSGLAMYEQYF.

The gene calls are TRBV12-3 or TRBV12-4 and TRBJ2-6; TRBD1 matches 7 bases. This CDR3 spans 17 amino acids. V trimming: 11 bases; J trimming: 1 base; junction bases outside the gene matches: 14. The CDR3 DNA is TGTGCCTGCCCTCGGGACAGCTCTCTATCTGGGGCCAACGTCCTGACTTTC. This encodes CACPRDSSLSGANVLTF.

This clonotype was seen a handful of times. This chain joins TRBV24-1 and TRBJ2-6; D gene unclear. The V gene's germline CDR1 is KGHDR and CDR2 SFDVKD. V was shortened by 1 base and J by 2 bases, with 5 bases between the two germline ends. The CDR3 spans 15 residues. CDR3 residues: CATSDLSAGANVLTF. CDR3 DNA: TGTGCCACCAGTGATTTATCAGCTGGGGCCAACGTCCTGACTTTC.

The V call is TRBV3-1, the J call TRBJ2-1, with 11 bases fitting TRBD2. CDR1 LGHDT and CDR2 YNNKEL come from the germline V gene (reference sequence). The trim removed 4 bases at V and 6 bases at J, leaving 5 bases unmatched. The CDR3 covers 15 residues. CDR3 residues: CASSPSGGPSNEQFF. CDR3 bases: TGTGCCAGCAGCCCTAGCGGGGGGCCTTCCAATGAGCAGTTCTTC.

This clonotype has only a few counts. The rearrangement links TRBV7-9 to TRBJ2-1; TRBD1 aligns across 8 bases. CDR3 length: 16 residues. With V trimmed by 3 bases and J by 4 bases, 8 bases remained unmatched. Looked up from germline, CDR1 is SEHNR and CDR2 is FQNEAQ (reference sequence). The CDR3 protein is CASSFPFRTGYNEQFF. CDR3 DNA sequence: TGTGCCAGCAGCTTCCCCTTCCGGACAGGGTACAATGAGCAGTTCTTC.